This TCR beta chain was sequenced in a study of cytomegalovirus exposure and HLA in healthy donors. Overall study: The 120 or so validation repertoires used a platform that matched the one used for the 666 first-cohort repertoires, as a later analysis reported.

The ends lost 4 bases at V and 0 bases at J; junction bases unmatched: 5. Germline lookup yields CDR1 KGHSH and CDR2 LQKENI. This CDR3 has 16 residues. Points from the study as a whole: Cytomegalovirus association was assigned to more than 150 TCR beta chains. It was confirmed in vitro that a few of the CMV-associated chains were specific for CMV antigens.

As concerns this clone: The antigen is undetermined.

The protocol was immunoSEQ multiplex PCR, while the TCRdb copy is restricted to in-frame clones and leaves out a portion. Counted here are roughly 260,000 clones, roughly 89% occurring once; the ten biggest clones make up roughly 0.4%. The receptor was derived from a young woman in good health and CMV-seronegative. This chain links TRBV18 with TRBJ2-1; TRBD1 matches 8 bases. Sample: PBMCs. The CDR3 loop is CASSLGQANSYNEQFF. The CDR3 DNA reads TGTGCCAGCTCACTGGGACAGGCGAACTCCTACAATGAGCAGTTCTTC.